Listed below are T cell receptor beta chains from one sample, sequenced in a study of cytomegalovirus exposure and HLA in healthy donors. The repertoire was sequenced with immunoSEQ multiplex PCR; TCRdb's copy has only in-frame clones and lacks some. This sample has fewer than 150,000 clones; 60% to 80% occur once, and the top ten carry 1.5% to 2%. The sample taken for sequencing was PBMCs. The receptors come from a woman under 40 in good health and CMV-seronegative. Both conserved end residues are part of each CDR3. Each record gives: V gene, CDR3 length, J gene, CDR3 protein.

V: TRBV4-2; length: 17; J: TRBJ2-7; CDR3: CASSQEWLASGGYEQYF
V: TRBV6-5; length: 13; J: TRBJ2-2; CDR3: CASSYLNTGELFF
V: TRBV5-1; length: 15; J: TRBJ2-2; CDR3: CASSLVAGNTGELFF
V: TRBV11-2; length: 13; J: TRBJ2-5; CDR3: CASSKGSKETQYF
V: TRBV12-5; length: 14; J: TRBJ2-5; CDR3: CASGFGGTRETQYF
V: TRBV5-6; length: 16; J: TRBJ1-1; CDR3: CASSSGPQGLNTEAFF
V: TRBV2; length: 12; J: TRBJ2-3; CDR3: CASRQGTDTQYF
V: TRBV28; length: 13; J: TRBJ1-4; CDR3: CASRSGQEEKLFF
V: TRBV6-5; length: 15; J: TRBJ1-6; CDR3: CASTLGGPNHSPLHF
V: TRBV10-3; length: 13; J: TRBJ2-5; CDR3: CAISGGLQETQYF
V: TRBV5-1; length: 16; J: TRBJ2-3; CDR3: CASSATGDTSTDTQYF
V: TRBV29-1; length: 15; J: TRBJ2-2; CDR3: CSVGQGRSGPGELFF
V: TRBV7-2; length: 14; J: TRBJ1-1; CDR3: CASSSGQGVSEAFF
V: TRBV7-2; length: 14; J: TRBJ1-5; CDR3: CASSDRTGGQPQHF
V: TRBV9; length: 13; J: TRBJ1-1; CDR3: CASSPALHTEAFF
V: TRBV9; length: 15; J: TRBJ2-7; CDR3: CASSPWTGKENEQYF
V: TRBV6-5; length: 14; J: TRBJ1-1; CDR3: CASSGPGQLTEAFF
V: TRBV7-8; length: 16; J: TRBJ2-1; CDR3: CASSLVLAVTYNEQFF